Described below is a single T cell receptor (beta chain) sequence and its context. Its target is unknown. This record comes from a study of radiation and T cells in renal cell carcinoma. Method: immunoSEQ multiplex PCR; TCRdb's copy keeps in-frame clones and lacks some. The data show around 60,000 clones, roughly four fifths seen once. CDR1 is SGHNT and CDR2 is YENEEA in the germline V gene. The CDR3 spans 16 residues. The trim removed 5 bases at V and 3 bases at J, leaving 10 bases unmatched. Sample time point: blood 2 weeks post-SBRT. Treatment specified: 15 Gy SBRT to primary tumor, nephrectomy 4 weeks later. The study's findings and limits: From baseline, blood top tumor clonotypes peaked at 2 weeks post-radiation.

The sequence came from a man in his 60s with renal cell carcinoma. The sequencing here drew on blood, taken from a patient whose treatment included radiotherapy and nephrectomy. V is TRBV11-3 and J is TRBJ2-5; 9 bases match TRBD2. The CDR3, as DNA: TGTGCCAGCAGCGCCTTTGGGATAGCGGGAGAAGAGACCCAGTACTTC. Translating it yields CASSAFGIAGEETQYF.